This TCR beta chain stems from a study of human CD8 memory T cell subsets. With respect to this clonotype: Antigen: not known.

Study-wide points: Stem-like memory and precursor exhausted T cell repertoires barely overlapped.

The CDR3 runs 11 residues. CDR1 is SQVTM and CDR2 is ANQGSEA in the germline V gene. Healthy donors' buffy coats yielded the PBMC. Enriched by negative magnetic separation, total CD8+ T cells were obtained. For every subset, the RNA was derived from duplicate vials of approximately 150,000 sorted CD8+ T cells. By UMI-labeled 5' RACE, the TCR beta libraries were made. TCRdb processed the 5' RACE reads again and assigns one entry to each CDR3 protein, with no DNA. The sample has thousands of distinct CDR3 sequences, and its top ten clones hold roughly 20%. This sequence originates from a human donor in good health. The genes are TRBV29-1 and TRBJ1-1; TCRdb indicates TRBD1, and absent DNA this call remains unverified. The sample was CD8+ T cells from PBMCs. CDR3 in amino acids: CSARIRAEAFF.